The 19 T cell receptor beta chains in this list originate from one sample, sequenced in a study of response to subunit inactivated influenza vaccine. TCRdb redid the calling of the RT-PCR reads with MiXCR, one entry per CDR3 protein. The sample lists 450,000 to 550,000 distinct CDR3 sequences; roughly 25% were seen once. The sequenced sample was CD4+ T cells sorted from PBMCs, obtained roughly 5 days after vaccination. These receptors all come from a man aged 50-59 years who received an inactivated influenza vaccine.

The CDR3: CSASRTQAEDYGYTF. In nucleotides, the CDR3 is TGCAGTGCTAGTAGGACCCAGGCGGAGGACTATGGCTACACCTTC. The gene calls are TRBV20-1 and TRBJ1-2; D is uncertain. The CDR3 totals 15 residues. The germline V gene encodes CDR1 DFQATT and CDR2 SNEGSKA (reference sequence). Between the trimmed V and J ends, which lost 3 bases and 3 bases, there was a span of 17 bases.

This clonotype was seen a handful of times. The rearrangement links TRBV4-2 to TRBJ2-7; TRBD1 aligns across 9 bases. From germline, CDR1 is LGHNA and CDR2 YNFKEQ. The CDR3 consists of 15 residues. The V and J ends lost 1 base and 3 bases, in that order; junction bases with no gene match: 4. CDR3 coding DNA: TGTGCCAGCAGCCAAGGAAAGACAGGGGGCTACGAGCAGTACTTC. It translates to CASSQGKTGGYEQYF.

The chain links TRBV6-1 to TRBJ1-2; D possibly corresponds to TRBD1 (6 bases). The V gene lost 5 bases and the J gene lost 4 bases, with 14 bases spanning the gap. This CDR3 has 14 residues. The germline gives CDR1 MNHNS, CDR2 SASEGT. The chain's CDR3 is CASSRTERLYGYTF. CDR3 sequence (DNA): TGTGCCAGCAGTAGGACAGAGAGGCTCTATGGCTACACCTTC.

The chain couples TRBV24-1 to TRBJ2-1, with TRBD2 identical over 9 bases. J lost 6 bases, V lost 1 base, and 3 bases had no gene match. Germline values: CDR1 KGHDR, CDR2 SFDVKD. This CDR3 has 15 residues. The DNA for the CDR3 is TGTGCCACCAGTGATTTACTAGCGGGCGGCAATGAGCAGTTCTTC. Translation gives CATSDLLAGGNEQFF.

This sequence joins TRBV13 and TRBJ1-6, with TRBD1 matching 8 bases. V was pared by 6 bases and J by 10 bases, with 8 bases of the junction left unmatched. Germline V gene sequence: CDR1 PRHDT, CDR2 FYEKMQ (reference sequence). The CDR3 runs to 14 residues. The CDR3 region has the DNA TGTGCCAGCAGAATTGGAACAGGGGGATCACCCCTCCACTTT. Its protein is CASRIGTGGSPLHF.

The genes are TRBV20-1 and TRBJ2-3, with 9 bases aligning to TRBD1. With 6 bases clipped from V and 6 bases from J, the junction kept 13 bases outside the gene matches. The CDR3 has 15 residues. Germline values: CDR1 DFQATT, CDR2 SNEGSKA (reference sequence). The CDR3 is CSAPKQGAVEDTQYF. Here the CDR3 DNA reads TGCAGTGCACCGAAACAGGGGGCGGTCGAGGATACGCAGTATTTT.

This CDR3 is CASSLVLAGADTQYF. The CDR3 region has the DNA TGTGCCAGCAGCTTGGTGCTAGCGGGAGCTGATACGCAGTATTTT. This chain uses TRBV5-8 with TRBJ2-3; 10 bases fit TRBD2. This CDR3 region has 15 residues. Germline loops: CDR1 SGHTS, CDR2 YDEGEE. V lost 0 bases, J lost 6 bases, and 4 bases stayed unmatched. Based on the CDR3 plus reference TRBV5-8 and TRBJ2-3, the full variable domain is EAGVTQSPTHLIKTRGQQATLRCSPISGHTSVYWYQQALGLGLQFLLWYDEGEERNRGNFPPRFSGRQFPNYSSELNVNALELEDSALYLCASSLVLAGADTQYFGPGTRLTVL.

This clonotype was seen only once. This rearrangement joins TRBV12-3 or TRBV12-4 to TRBJ2-5; TRBD1 is a possible D gene (6 bases). The CDR3 runs 17 residues. The V and J ends lost 7 bases and 0 bases respectively, with 21 bases between them. The CDR3 region is CASIKGQLGAYQETQYF. DNA for the CDR3: TGTGCCAGCATCAAAGGACAGCTGGGAGCCTACCAAGAGACCCAGTACTTC.

The CDR3: CSARDLGLAFYEQYF. CDR3 sequence (DNA): TGCAGTGCTAGAGATCTCGGACTAGCGTTCTACGAGCAGTACTTC. The chain is built from TRBV20-1 and TRBJ2-7, with 9 positions matching TRBD2. The junction had 6 bases not matched to a gene; V was cut back by 0 bases and J by 3 bases. Germline-derived CDR1 and CDR2 are DFQATT and SNEGSKA (reference sequence). The CDR3 extends over 15 amino acids.

The count of this clonotype is one. The chain has TRBV20-1 and TRBJ1-5; unclear D gene. Trimming took off 6 bases at V and 1 base at J, with 7 bases between the two ends. This CDR3 is 12 amino acids long. Germline V gene lookup returns CDR1 DFQATT and CDR2 SNEGSKA (reference sequence). Written as DNA, the CDR3 is TGCAGTGCGGCCGTAAGCAATCAGCCCCAGCATTTT. It specifies CSAAVSNQPQHF.

This clonotype was seen a few times. The rearrangement uses TRBV11-2 and TRBJ1-5; tentative D call: TRBD1 (6 bases). Germline V CDR1 and CDR2: SGHAT, FQNNGV. Trimming removed 5 bases at V and 7 bases at J, with 12 bases between. The CDR3 runs 13 residues. Here the CDR3 reads CASSRGLQQPQHF. The CDR3 bases are TGTGCCAGCAGCAGGGGGTTGCAACAGCCCCAGCATTTT.

This chain joins TRBV5-1 and TRBJ2-7; 7 nucleotides agree with TRBD1. The CDR3 spans 14 residues. V lost 2 bases and J lost 1; bases outside the gene matches: 3. Germline V lookup: CDR1 SGHRS, CDR2 YFSETQ. In DNA form, the CDR3 reads TGCGCCAGCAGCTTCGCGACAGGGTCCTACGAGCAGTACTTC. Amino acids: CASSFATGSYEQYF.

The rearrangement joins TRBV20-1 to TRBJ1-4; 8 bases are shared with TRBD1. Germline V gene data show CDR1 as DFQATT and CDR2 as SNEGSKA (reference sequence). CDR3 length: 15 residues. V lost 6 bases to trimming and J lost 5 bases; unmatched junction nucleotides: 11. The CDR3 reads CSAAPGTGPNEKLFF. CDR3 nucleotide sequence: TGCAGTGCGGCTCCCGGGACAGGACCAAATGAAAAACTGTTTTTT.

This clonotype was seen a handful of times. This chain connects TRBV3-1 to TRBJ2-2; the match to TRBD1 covers 10 bases. V was pared by 10 bases and J by 1 base, with 18 bases of the junction left unmatched. There are 19 residues in the CDR3. Germline assignment: CDR1 LGHDT and CDR2 YNNKEL (reference sequence). The CDR3 nucleotides are TGTGCCATCCGAGATGGGGACAGGGGTTTAGTGTGGAACACCGGGGAGCTGTTTTTT. Its translation is CAIRDGDRGLVWNTGELFF.

This clonotype turned up a few times. The rearrangement uses TRBV20-1 and TRBJ2-7; maybe TRBD1 (6 bases). The CDR3 sequence is 13 residues long. Germline V CDR1 and CDR2: DFQATT, SNEGSKA (reference sequence). V was shortened by 1 base and J by 11 bases, with 18 bases between the two germline ends. The DNA for the CDR3 is TGCAGTGCTAGAGGTCCTCCAGGGGAGAAGAAGTACTTC. Translating it yields CSARGPPGEKKYF.

This clonotype showed up just a few times. This chain connects TRBV18 to TRBJ1-1; D call uncertain. From germline, CDR1 is KGHSH and CDR2 LQKENI. The CDR3 is made up of 12 amino acids. The V end lost 6 bases, the J end lost 0 bases, and 5 bases lay between the germline ends. The CDR3 region is CASSEMNTEAFF. CDR3 DNA: TGTGCCAGCTCCGAAATGAACACTGAAGCTTTCTTT.

This clonotype was detected a few times. V gene TRBV30 combines with J gene TRBJ1-2, with D unclear. The CDR3 has 12 amino acids. CDR1 and CDR2 (germline): GTSNPN, SVGIG (reference sequence). Trimming removed 2 bases at V and 2 bases at J, with 6 bases between. The DNA for the CDR3 is TGTGCCTGGAGTCCGGGGAACTATGGCTACACCTTC. Translating gives CAWSPGNYGYTF.

This clonotype appeared a single time. The rearrangement joins TRBV15 to TRBJ2-1, with 8 bases matching TRBD2. This CDR3 region has 15 residues. The germline gives CDR1 LNHNV, CDR2 YYDKDF (reference sequence). J lost 8 bases, V lost 3 bases, and 9 bases had no gene match. CDR3 in DNA: TGTGCCACCAGCAGGGTTAGCGGGATTAATTATGAGCAGTTCTTC. Protein sequence: CATSRVSGINYEQFF.

This clonotype was counted between two and nine times. The chain has TRBV20-1 and TRBJ1-5; D remains unclear. This CDR3 contains 16 residues. From germline, CDR1 is DFQATT and CDR2 SNEGSKA (reference sequence). The V gene lost 0 bases and the J gene lost 0 bases, with 12 bases spanning the gap. CDR3 sequence: CSARDLRVLSNQPQHF. CDR3 in DNA: TGCAGTGCTAGAGATCTCCGGGTACTTAGCAATCAGCCCCAGCATTTT.